One sample yielded the 28 T cell receptor beta chains listed below, sequenced in a study of identical twins (dated by TCRdb to 2016 to 2017). The library was prepared using 5' RACE. TCRdb records Illumina HiSeq 2000 as the sequencer. The raw public data were reprocessed by TCRdb itself: fastp quality trimming at Q25, MiXCR clonotype calling, in-frame beta chains only. CDR3 protein sequences are deduplicated, and each keeps its most common genes and DNA. The sample includes around 530,000 distinct CDR3 sequences, with approximately 16% observed a single time. The top ten clonotypes cover 0.44% of the sample. The sample was also linked to a second study, of yellow fever vaccine responses in identical twins.

The sample was CD4+ T cells sorted from blood. Every receptor here comes from a woman younger than 30 in good health.

The chain joins TRBV6-5 to TRBJ2-3; perhaps D is TRBD1 or TRBD2 (6 bases each). Germline V gives CDR1 MNHEY, CDR2 SVGAGI. The ends were cut back, 2 bases at V and 2 bases at J, with 8 bases in the middle. The CDR3 is 14 amino acids. The CDR3 nucleotides are TGTGCCAGCAGTTACCGGGGGCTCACAGATACGCAGTATTTT. Amino acid sequence: CASSYRGLTDTQYF.

The sample holds many counts of this clonotype. The chain employs TRBV27 and TRBJ1-1; 9 bases align to TRBD1. Germline V gene data show CDR1 as MNHEY and CDR2 as SMNVEV (reference sequence). The CDR3 is 14 residues long. V was clipped by 4 bases and J by 4 bases; unmatched bases: 4. CDR3 amino acids: CASSSRQGGTEAFF. The CDR3 bases are TGTGCCAGCAGTTCCCGACAGGGGGGCACTGAAGCTTTCTTT.

This clonotype came up many times. V usage is TRBV27 and J usage is TRBJ2-1; 8 bases are shared with TRBD1. Trimming at V came to 5 bases and at J to 5 bases, leaving 8 bases not matched to a gene. The V gene's germline CDR1 is MNHEY and CDR2 SMNVEV (reference sequence). The length of the CDR3 is 15 residues. In DNA form, the CDR3 reads TGTGCCAGCAGTAGGACGGGACAGGTGAACAATGAGCAGTTCTTC. The encoded protein is CASSRTGQVNNEQFF.

The chain has TRBV7-2 and TRBJ2-1; D may correspond to TRBD1 or TRBD2 (6 bases each). This CDR3 region has 15 residues. Trimming left V 2 bases short and J 2 bases short, with 10 bases between. The germline gives CDR1 SGHTA, CDR2 FQGNSA. The CDR3 DNA is TGTGCCAGCAGCTTACTACGGGGGCCCTACAATGAGCAGTTCTTC. Translated, it gives CASSLLRGPYNEQFF. Together with reference TRBV7-2 and TRBJ2-1, the CDR3 gives the full variable domain: GAGVSQSPSNKVTEKGKDVELRCDPISGHTALYWYRQSLGQGLEFLIYFQGNSAPDKSGLPSDRFSAERTGGSVSTLTIQRTQQEDSAVYLCASSLLRGPYNEQFFGPGTRLTVL.

This clonotype has only a few counts. The rearrangement joins TRBV29-1 to TRBJ2-7, with a possible D match to TRBD2 (6 bases). This CDR3 is built from 15 residues. V was clipped by 6 bases and J by 2 bases, with 20 bases between them. Germline CDR1 is SQVTM and CDR2 is ANQGSEA. The CDR3 loop is CSVQKLRDSTYEQYF. CDR3 sequence (DNA): TGCAGCGTACAAAAGCTCCGGGACTCCACCTACGAGCAGTACTTC.

This clonotype has at least ten counts. This rearrangement joins TRBV12-3 or TRBV12-4 to TRBJ1-4; D may be TRBD1 (5 bases). This CDR3 is 15 amino acids long. Trimming left V 6 bases short and J 8 bases short, with 19 bases between. The CDR3, as DNA: TGTGCCAGCAGCCGGGACGGCCGACCTGGAGAAAAACTGTTTTTT. Translation gives CASSRDGRPGEKLFF.

This clonotype was seen more than once but under ten times. The CDR3 nucleotides are TGTGCCAGCGGCCAACAACAGTTAGCCAAAAACATTCAGTACTTC. Its protein product is CASGQQQLAKNIQYF. The chain links TRBV12-3 or TRBV12-4 to TRBJ2-4; D uncertain. The CDR3 loop spans 15 amino acids. Trimming removed 8 bases from V and 0 bases from J, with 14 bases in between.

The V and J genes are TRBV7-9 and TRBJ2-1; tentative D call: TRBD1 (5 bases). CDR1 and CDR2 from the germline V gene are SEHNR and FQNEAQ (reference sequence). V shed 4 bases and J shed 0 bases, with 13 bases lying between them. The length of the CDR3 is 16 residues. CDR3 sequence: CASSSFQGDSYNEQFF. The CDR3 nucleotides read TGTGCCAGCAGCTCATTCCAGGGTGACTCCTACAATGAGCAGTTCTTC.

The J gene is TRBJ2-7, the V gene TRBV18, with 12 bases that match TRBD2. V dropped 6 bases and J dropped 2; count of bases not matched to a gene: 5. CDR1 is KGHSH and CDR2 is LQKENI in the germline V gene. The CDR3 spans 15 residues. DNA for the CDR3: TGTGCCAGCTCCGCGACTAGCGGGGGAACCTACGAGCAGTACGTC. Translating it yields CASSATSGGTYEQYV.

This clonotype was found a few times. The chain uses TRBV3-1 and TRBJ2-2; D gene uncertain. V was clipped by 3 bases and J by 0 bases, with 8 bases between them. CDR1 LGHDT and CDR2 YNNKEL come from the germline V gene (reference sequence). The CDR3 has 15 residues. The CDR3 reads CASSQGPANTGELFF. In DNA form, the CDR3 reads TGTGCCAGCAGCCAGGGCCCAGCGAACACCGGGGAGCTGTTTTTT.

Only a few counts were recorded for this clonotype. The chain links TRBV12-3 or TRBV12-4 to TRBJ2-1; TRBD2 matches 7 bases. This CDR3 is built from 14 residues. After removal of 2 bases from V and 6 bases from J, the junction contained 4 bases not matched to a gene. CDR3 nucleotides: TGTGCCAGCAGTTTAAGTCTAGCGGCCAATGAGCAGTTCTTC. It yields the protein CASSLSLAANEQFF.

The chain links TRBV23-1 to TRBJ1-5, with a weak D call TRBD1 (5 bases). TRBV23-1 is filed as an ORF, its function uncertain. Trimming shortened V by 0 bases and J by 5 bases, and 11 bases separated the two germline ends. The CDR3 covers 15 residues. CDR3: CASSQSLQVHQPQHF. The CDR3, as DNA: TGCGCCAGCAGTCAATCGCTACAGGTTCATCAGCCCCAGCATTTT.

This clonotype has only a few counts. The gene calls are TRBV5-6 and TRBJ2-1; D is perhaps TRBD2 (5 bases). Germline V lookup: CDR1 SGHDT, CDR2 YYEEEE. V lost 0 bases and J lost 10, with 11 bases in between. The CDR3 totals 13 residues. CDR3 DNA sequence: TGTGCCAGCAGCTTGGTGCGGAGGAACGAGCAGTTCTTC. This codes for CASSLVRRNEQFF. Combining the CDR3 with reference TRBV5-6 and TRBJ2-1 gives the whole variable domain DAGVTQSPTHLIKTRGQQVTLRCSPKSGHDTVSWYQQALGQGPQFIFQYYEEEERQRGNFPDRFSGHQFPNYSSELNVNALLLGDSALYLCASSLVRRNEQFFGPGTRLTVL.

This clonotype was detected a few times. V and J are TRBV29-1 and TRBJ2-3; the D is unclear. V dropped 8 bases and J dropped 1 base, with 16 bases sitting between them. CDR3 length: 14 residues. Germline loops: CDR1 SQVTM, CDR2 ANQGSEA. For the CDR3, the DNA is TGCAGCACCCGTGGCGCTTGGCGCACAGATACGCAGTATTTT. Amino acid sequence: CSTRGAWRTDTQYF.

This clonotype was counted many times. The V gene is TRBV12-3 or TRBV12-4, the J gene TRBJ2-3; the match to TRBD1 covers 7 bases. Germline trimming cut 6 bases from V and 0 bases from J; bases unmatched to any gene: 0. The CDR3 runs 13 residues. The CDR3 region is CASSRGSTDTQYF. CDR3 sequence (DNA): TGTGCCAGCAGCAGGGGGAGCACAGATACGCAGTATTTT.

The CDR3 reads CASSRGAGSSYGYTF. The CDR3 DNA reads as TGTGCCAGCAGCCGGGGGGCAGGGTCCAGTTATGGCTACACCTTC. The V call is TRBV27, the J call TRBJ1-2; tentatively, D is TRBD1 (6 bases). The CDR3 extends over 15 amino acids. V was cut by 6 bases and J by 5 bases, with 19 bases left in between. From germline, CDR1 is MNHEY and CDR2 SMNVEV (reference sequence).

The chain couples TRBV5-1 to TRBJ2-3, with 7 bases fitting TRBD2. CDR3 length: 18 residues. With 0 bases clipped from V and 0 bases from J, the junction kept 10 bases outside the gene matches. The germline V gene encodes CDR1 SGHRS and CDR2 YFSETQ. The CDR3 sequence: CASSLAPVGGTSTDTQYF. In DNA form, the CDR3 reads TGCGCCAGCAGCTTGGCCCCCGTGGGGGGGACTAGCACAGATACGCAGTATTTT.

This clonotype was observed a handful of times. The CDR3 loop reads CASSLVQDPAIQYF. Here the CDR3 DNA reads TGTGCCAGCAGCTTAGTGCAGGACCCTGCCATTCAGTACTTC. This rearrangement joins TRBV11-2 to TRBJ2-4; D gene uncertain. CDR1 and CDR2 from the germline V gene are SGHAT and FQNNGV. The CDR3 is made up of 14 amino acids. The V and J ends lost 1 base and 9 bases respectively, with 13 bases between them.

This clonotype came up a few times. The chain combines TRBV15 with TRBJ2-5; 7 nucleotides agree with TRBD2. CDR1 LNHNV and CDR2 YYDKDF come from the germline V gene (reference sequence). Trimming took 0 bases from V and 1 from J; bases not matched to a gene: 2. CDR3 length equals 15 residues. This CDR3 reads CATSRDGLVQETQYF. The CDR3 coding sequence is TGTGCCACCAGCAGAGACGGACTAGTCCAAGAGACCCAGTACTTC.

The V call is TRBV5-1, the J call TRBJ1-1; weak D call: TRBD1 (5 bases). The CDR3 contains 13 residues. Trimming took 4 bases from V and 3 from J, leaving 10 bases between them. Germline V gene sequence: CDR1 SGHRS, CDR2 YFSETQ. CDR3 sequence: CASSRGRDTEAFF. The CDR3 DNA reads TGCGCCAGCAGCCGGGGCCGGGACACTGAAGCTTTCTTT. The full variable domain, completed using reference TRBV5-1 and TRBJ1-1, is KAGVTQTPRYLIKTRGQQVTLSCSPISGHRSVSWYQQTPGQGLQFLFEYFSETQRNKGNFPGRFSGRQFSNSRSEMNVSTLELGDSALYLCASSRGRDTEAFFGQGTRLTVV.

The chain combines TRBV6-5 with TRBJ1-2; unclear D gene. CDR1 and CDR2 (germline): MNHEY, SVGAGI. The germline V and J ends were trimmed by 3 bases and 8 bases, with 16 bases remaining between them. The CDR3 sequence is 14 residues long. DNA for the CDR3: TGTGCCAGCAGTTATCCAGGCCTAGACGTAGGCTACACCTTC. Translating gives CASSYPGLDVGYTF.

The J gene is TRBJ2-1, the V gene TRBV12-3 or TRBV12-4; 7 positions match TRBD2. The CDR3 sequence is 14 residues long. The V and J ends lost 1 base and 9 bases, in that order; junction bases with no gene match: 6. The CDR3 spells CASSLGGRAIEQFF. CDR3 bases: TGTGCCAGCAGTTTAGGGGGGAGGGCCATTGAGCAGTTCTTC.

This clonotype has more than one count but fewer than ten. J is TRBJ2-4 and V is TRBV12-3 or TRBV12-4, with D possibly being TRBD1 (6 bases). V lost 1 base to trimming and J lost 1 base, with 14 bases between them. The CDR3 is 17 amino acids. This CDR3 reads CASSLGGVQGAKNIQYF. Written as DNA, the CDR3 is TGTGCCAGCAGTTTAGGGGGAGTGCAGGGGGCCAAAAACATTCAGTACTTC.

This clonotype was counted between two and nine times. V usage is TRBV4-1 and J usage is TRBJ2-5; perhaps D is TRBD1 or TRBD2 (5 bases each). Germline-derived CDR1 and CDR2 are MGHRA and YSYEKL. Trimming removed 0 bases at V and 4 bases at J, with 18 bases between. CDR3 length: 17 residues. The CDR3 protein is CASSQDFMAGGGETQYF. CDR3 nucleotides: TGCGCCAGCAGCCAAGATTTTATGGCAGGTGGGGGAGAGACCCAGTACTTC.

DNA for the CDR3: TGTGCCAGCAGTTACTCGATCGCTAGCCATAGAATCCATGAGCAGTTCTTC. As protein: CASSYSIASHRIHEQFF. The genes are TRBV6-5 and TRBJ2-1; the D gene is possibly TRBD2 (5 bases). The CDR3 extends over 17 amino acids. V was clipped by 0 bases and J by 8 bases, with 20 bases between them. CDR1 and CDR2 (germline): MNHEY, SVGAGI.

This sequence joins TRBV3-1 and TRBJ2-1, with 14 positions matching TRBD2. The CDR3 is made up of 14 amino acids. Unmatched junction bases numbered 0, after V lost 3 bases and J lost 8 bases. Germline V CDR1 and CDR2: LGHDT, YNNKEL (reference sequence). CDR3 protein: CASSQTSGRDEQFF. CDR3 DNA: TGTGCCAGCAGCCAGACTAGCGGGAGGGATGAGCAGTTCTTC.

This chain joins TRBV12-3 or TRBV12-4 and TRBJ2-7; 10 bases map to TRBD2. The CDR3 runs to 14 residues. Trimming cost V 6 bases and J 4 bases; bases outside gene matches: 6. CDR3 sequence reads: CASSQRGGAYEQYF. The CDR3 bases are TGTGCCAGCAGCCAGCGGGGGGGCGCTTACGAGCAGTACTTC.

In this sample, this clonotype turned up a few times. The gene calls are TRBV6-4 and TRBJ1-2; maybe TRBD1 (5 bases). The CDR3 has 12 amino acids. Germline V gives CDR1 MRHNA, CDR2 SNTAGT. V shed 8 bases and J shed 4 bases, with 11 bases lying between them. The CDR3 is CASHDSTYGYTF. For the CDR3, the DNA is TGTGCCAGCCATGACAGCACCTATGGCTACACCTTC.